The entry below gives a single TCR beta chain sequence along with its context. Sequencing used immunoSEQ multiplex PCR; TCRdb keeps in-frame clones, though not all of them. This sample has roughly 230,000 clones, with roughly nine tenths found just once. Germline CDR1 and CDR2: LNHDA and SQIVND (reference sequence). There are 13 residues in the CDR3. With 8 bases removed from V and 3 bases from J, the gap between germline ends came to 13 bases. The sample belongs to a study of blood T cell repertoires in COVID-19. The TCR was taken from a woman between 40 and 50 years old who had recovered from COVID-19. This rearrangement joins TRBV19 to TRBJ1-1, with D possibly TRBD1 on 6 matching bases. The source material was peripheral blood. The CDR3 DNA follows: TGTGCCAGTGCCGGGACAACGGACACTGAAGCTTTCTTT. This codes for CASAGTTDTEAFF.